This TCR beta chain was retrieved from a study of human T cells and chemical hapten exposure. Study observations and caveats: Compared to controls, expanded TCRs made significantly more large clusters of similar CDR3s.

Many counts were recorded for this clonotype. Antigen specificity is unknown. The CDR3 sequence is 15 residues long. V lost 3 bases and J 6 bases, leaving 14 bases between the germline ends. CDR1 MNHEY and CDR2 SMNVEV come from the germline V gene (reference sequence). Authors' data handling: Between about 23,224 and 700,000 TCRs appeared in each sample, and the median stood at approximately 100,000. From the RACE reads, TCRdb called clonotypes with MiXCR, one entry per CDR3 protein. The V and J calls and clone size are TCRdb's, not the authors'. The sample records more than 300,000 distinct CDR3 sequences, 5.5% being singletons. As to time point: pre-sensitization, week 0. Treatment denoted: therapeutic diphenylcyclopropenone sensitization with weekly scalp DPC. Each patch-test visit's blood sample preceded patch application.

This chain uses TRBV27 with TRBJ2-2; D call uncertain. Source: whole blood, taken in connection with sensitization to the hapten diphenylcyclopropenone (DPC). The source is a woman between 18 and 29 years old with alopecia areata. Some clones in this sample may be carry-over from other donors' samples. CDR3 amino acids: CASSFRLFLAGELFF. CDR3 DNA sequence: TGTGCCAGCAGTTTTCGATTGTTTCTGGCCGGGGAGCTGTTTTTT.